The TCR beta chain under discussion was sequenced for a study of shared clonotypes between healthy human individuals (dated by TCRdb to about 2020). With regard to the full study: A few men and a couple of women, aged 18 to 49 years, made up the cohort. To increase sequencing depth and limit assay-specific biases, TCR repertoire library preparation and sequencing were carried out by different laboratories using diverse techniques. To estimate repertoire size and how much clonotype sharing occurs between individuals, the study deeply sequenced the blood TCR repertoires of five or six healthy adults. Between about 0.94 and 8.9 billion PBMCs per donor were obtained by leukapheresis. For each donor, CD4 naive and CD4 memory were each given three plates, CD8 naive was given two plates, and CD8 memory was given one plate. Results and caveats for the whole study, not just this receptor: Incomplete sequencing was indicated by rarefaction of sorted-subset datasets, despite the large sequencing depth. Sharing across four donors was observed for around 5% of naive CD4, over 3% of naive CD8, about 2.3% of memory CD4, and about 0.38% of memory CD8 clonotypes. Higher generation probabilities were observed for clonotypes shared by all four sorted-subset donors than for non-shared clonotypes. Naive subsets generally had larger estimated clonotype richness than memory subsets did. Sampling was restricted to blood, and TCR repertoires in tissue are likely to differ from TCR repertoires in blood. Because the study included only a small number of donors, the genetic and exposure-history diversity represented was limited. Pairwise subsampling indicated that sequencing depth was expected to affect the degree of clonotype sharing among donors.

V and J lose 9 bases and 5 bases, and a span of 4 bases separates them. CDR1 and CDR2, looked up from the germline V gene, are SGHTA and FQGTGA. From the cysteine up to the phenylalanine, the CDR3 has a length of 10 residues. Only the CDR3 portion is preserved as DNA: 30 bases, with reading frame beginning at the first base. TCR CDR3 regions were amplified from genomic DNA by multiplex PCR using the deep immunoSEQ assay. Extracted genomic DNA from each cell subset was spread evenly across all wells of several immunoSEQ 96-well plates, with each plate serving as a replicate. Each replicate PCR for sorted subsets received roughly 200 ng genomic DNA, equal to about 30,000 T cell genomes. Purified libraries were quantified with a Qubit 3.0 fluorometer, sized on a Bioanalyzer 2100, and re-quantified with the KAPA Library Quantification kit. Every immunoSEQ 96-well plate was sequenced on a separate single-read 150-cycle Illumina NextSeq 550 flow cell. For the original study's pipeline: Because only junctional sequences without quality scores were contained in the immunoSEQ output, filtering matching that applied to full-length reads could not be performed. Sequences were annotated with PyIR, a Python wrapper for IgBLAST v1.9, using IMGT germline references to assign V/J genes and CDR3. Reads were removed for weak V/J assignments (E-value above 1e-6), missing CDR3, stop codons, out-of-frame junctions, or ambiguous translated residues. V3J clonotypes were defined by identical inferred V gene, J gene, and CDR3 amino acid sequence. Percentage overlap between repertoires was calculated by dividing the number of shared unique clonotypes by the size of the smaller repertoire. Three approaches were used to assess repertoire richness: RTK rarefaction, the Chao1 estimator, and Recon v2.1 estimates of unobserved clonotypes. For all TCRbeta clonotypes obtained by the gDNA method from a few donors, generation probabilities were computed with OLGA. Sourced from immuneACCESS, this table was stored by TCRdb with only in-frame sequences that have V and J called. A share of the clones is absent; for the studies checked, an unresolved V gene accounts for under half, and the remainder has no known explanation. The V and J calls and the clone size are those of that table, but D and trimming were determined from the DNA. In this sample the table shows about 1.1 million clones, 75% to 80% of which occur a single time. The top ten hold around 0.6% of the sample.

As to this clone: Its antigen is currently not known. Base quality data are lacking; no much larger clone is found one base away.

The donors were healthy, HIV-negative adults with no recently reported acute infections or vaccinations. Every donor was a Caucasian adult residing in Nashville, Tennessee, USA. CD4+ T cells were enriched by magnetic negative selection, after which naive cells were positively selected on CD45RA and the negative fraction was taken as the memory subset. After blood collection by leukapheresis, PBMCs were isolated using Ficoll-Histopaque density gradient centrifugation and then cryopreserved in the vapor phase of liquid nitrogen. Analytical flow cytometry was used to check the purity and quantity of each magnetically sorted T cell population. Genomic DNA was isolated from each sorted fraction and quantified by UV absorbance on a Nanodrop 2000c.

The sample was memory CD4+ T cells from PBMCs. The cell subset or site label for this specimen denotes: CD45RA-negative fraction. The rearranged segments are TRBV7-3 and TRBJ2-2, with an unclear D gene assignment. This TCR came from a man aged 18 to 35 in good health. Some clones in this sample may be carry-over from other donors' samples. The DNA reads TGTGCCAGTAAAACCGGGGAGCTGTTTTTT. It translates as CASKTGELFF.